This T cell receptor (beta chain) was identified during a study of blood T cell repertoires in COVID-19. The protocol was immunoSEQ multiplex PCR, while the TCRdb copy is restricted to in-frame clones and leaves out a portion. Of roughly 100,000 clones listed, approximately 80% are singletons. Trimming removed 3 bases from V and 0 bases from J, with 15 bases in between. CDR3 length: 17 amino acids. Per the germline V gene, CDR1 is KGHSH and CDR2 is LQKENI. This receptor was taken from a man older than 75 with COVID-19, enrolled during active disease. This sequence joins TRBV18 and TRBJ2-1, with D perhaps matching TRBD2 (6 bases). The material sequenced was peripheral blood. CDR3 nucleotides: TGTGCCAGCTCACCCTTCCAGCGGGCGAGCTCCTACAATGAGCAGTTCTTC. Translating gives CASSPFQRASSYNEQFF.